The next 21 T cell receptor beta chains were all read from a single sample in a study of cytomegalovirus exposure and HLA in healthy donors (dated by TCRdb to about 2017). The library came from the immunoSEQ multiplex PCR assay. TCRdb took this table from immuneACCESS and kept in-frame rearrangements with V and J called. Such tables lack part of the clones; where checked against another copy, unresolved V genes explain under half of the gap, and the rest is unexplained. The sample table holds about 63,000 clones, of which about 89% were seen once. Together, the top ten hold 0.95% to 1.5% of the sample. The sample comprised PBMCs. The receptors shown here come from a woman between 18 and 29 years old in good health and CMV-seronegative.

The genes are TRBV5-1 and TRBJ1-4; 7 bases align to TRBD1. CDR3 length: 14 amino acids. V was clipped by 5 bases and J by 8 bases; unmatched bases: 9. Germline lookup yields CDR1 SGHRS and CDR2 YFSETQ. CDR3 protein: CASSEGDSLEKLFF. The CDR3 nucleotides read TGCGCCAGCAGTGAAGGGGACAGTTTAGAAAAACTGTTTTTT. The whole variable domain, remainder taken from reference TRBV5-1 and TRBJ1-4, is KAGVTQTPRYLIKTRGQQVTLSCSPISGHRSVSWYQQTPGQGLQFLFEYFSETQRNKGNFPGRFSGRQFSNSRSEMNVSTLELGDSALYLCASSEGDSLEKLFFGSGTQLSVL.

A few counts support this clone. The rearrangement links TRBV4-2 to TRBJ2-3; TRBD2 might be the D (7 bases). V was clipped by 0 bases and J by 4 bases, with 20 bases between them. Germline values: CDR1 LGHNA, CDR2 YNFKEQ. This CDR3 region has 18 residues. CDR3 region: CASSQEGGGGHYPDTQYF. CDR3 nucleotides: TGTGCCAGCAGCCAAGAGGGAGGGGGGGGCCATTATCCAGATACGCAGTATTTT.

This clone was detected only once. The chain is built from TRBV18 and TRBJ1-4, with D unresolved. The CDR3 extends over 14 amino acids. V lost 3 bases to trimming and J lost 0 bases, with 5 bases between them. Germline V lookup: CDR1 KGHSH, CDR2 LQKENI. The CDR3 DNA follows: TGTGCCAGCTCACCGCAGGCAACTAATGAAAAACTGTTTTTT. Translation gives CASSPQATNEKLFF.

This chain uses TRBV6-6 with TRBJ2-3; D gene ambiguous. The CDR3 consists of 15 residues. The germline V gene encodes CDR1 MNHNY and CDR2 SVGAGI (reference sequence). V shed 6 bases and J shed 0 bases, with 13 bases lying between them. CDR3 DNA sequence: TGTGCCAGCAGGCGCGTAGCTGCTAGCACAGATACGCAGTATTTT. Translating gives CASRRVAASTDTQYF.

The chain uses TRBV6-5 and TRBJ2-7; 8 positions match TRBD1. V was pared by 1 base and J by 0 bases, with 5 bases of the junction left unmatched. This CDR3 has 16 residues. Looked up from germline, CDR1 is MNHEY and CDR2 is SVGAGI. CDR3: CASSYFGQGSSYEQYF. The CDR3 DNA follows: TGTGCCAGCAGTTACTTCGGACAGGGAAGCTCCTACGAGCAGTACTTC.

The V call is TRBV30, the J call TRBJ1-2, with D unresolved. Per germline, CDR1 GTSNPN and CDR2 SVGIG (reference sequence). The CDR3 contains 13 residues. V lost 0 bases, J lost 3 bases, and 8 bases lay in between. In DNA form, the CDR3 reads TGTGCCTGGAGTGTGGGAGGAGACTATGGCTACACCTTC. Its translation is CAWSVGGDYGYTF.

The chain carries TRBV5-1 and TRBJ1-5; possibly TRBD1 for D (5 bases). Looked up from germline, CDR1 is SGHRS and CDR2 is YFSETQ. V was clipped by 0 bases and J by 4 bases, with 8 bases between them. The CDR3 is made up of 14 amino acids. The CDR3 sequence is CASSLGQNNQPQHF. The CDR3 DNA reads as TGCGCCAGCAGCTTGGGACAGAATAATCAGCCCCAGCATTTT. Looking up the rest from reference TRBV5-1 and TRBJ1-5 gives the full variable domain: KAGVTQTPRYLIKTRGQQVTLSCSPISGHRSVSWYQQTPGQGLQFLFEYFSETQRNKGNFPGRFSGRQFSNSRSEMNVSTLELGDSALYLCASSLGQNNQPQHFGDGTRLSIL.

CDR3 protein: CAISAGGQRYNSPLHF. The CDR3 DNA reads TGTGCCATCAGTGCCGGCGGGCAGCGATATAATTCACCCCTCCACTTT. The rearrangement uses TRBV10-3 and TRBJ1-6; D call uncertain. Germline V gene sequence: CDR1 ENHRY, CDR2 SYGVKD. V lost 4 bases to trimming and J lost 4 bases, with 14 bases between them. The CDR3 runs 16 residues.

The chain combines TRBV4-1 with TRBJ2-7; TRBD1 agrees at 10 bases. The CDR3 consists of 17 residues. Germline V CDR1 and CDR2: MGHRA, YSYEKL. V lost 4 bases to trimming and J lost 3 bases; unmatched junction nucleotides: 12. The CDR3 loop reads CASSPTGTGERYYEQYF. The CDR3 DNA is TGCGCCAGCAGCCCAACCGGGACAGGGGAACGCTACTACGAGCAGTACTTC.

The rearrangement joins TRBV5-6 to TRBJ2-1; 11 nucleotides line up with TRBD1. Per the germline V gene, CDR1 is SGHDT and CDR2 is YYEEEE. The CDR3 is 16 amino acids. Unmatched junction bases numbered 5, after V lost 3 bases and J lost 3 bases. The CDR3: CASSSRDRGYYNEQFF. CDR3 DNA sequence: TGTGCCAGCAGCTCTCGGGACAGGGGGTACTACAATGAGCAGTTCTTC.

This sequence joins TRBV5-4 and TRBJ2-3; D not resolved. The germline CDR1 and CDR2 sequences are SGHNT and YYREEE (reference sequence). V shed 4 bases and J shed 0 bases, with 15 bases lying between them. CDR3 length: 16 residues. The chain's CDR3 is CASSQHRSVSTDTQYF. CDR3 nucleotide sequence: TGTGCCAGCAGCCAGCACAGATCGGTGAGCACAGATACGCAGTATTTT.

This chain links TRBV7-8 with TRBJ2-7; 7 bases fit TRBD1. The V and J ends lost 6 bases and 2 bases, in that order; junction bases with no gene match: 10. Germline V gene sequence: CDR1 SGHVS, CDR2 FQNEAQ. The CDR3 spans 15 residues. This chain's CDR3 is CASRQSYRGTYEQYF. The CDR3 nucleotides are TGTGCCAGCAGACAAAGCTACAGGGGTACCTACGAGCAGTACTTC.

V usage is TRBV11-1 and J usage is TRBJ2-2, with D uncertain. Germline lookup yields CDR1 SGHAT and CDR2 FQDESV (reference sequence). The CDR3 length is 15 residues. Trimming pared 3 bases from V and 2 bases from J, leaving 10 bases between. The CDR3 DNA follows: TGTGCCAGCAGCTTGCGCCGAGTAAACACCGGGGAGCTGTTTTTT. The encoded protein is CASSLRRVNTGELFF.

This clone appeared a single time. The chain uses TRBV7-2 and TRBJ1-2; 8 nucleotides align to TRBD1. Germline lookup yields CDR1 SGHTA and CDR2 FQGNSA. V shed 2 bases and J 0 bases; nucleotides not matched to a gene: 5. This CDR3 has 16 amino acids. The CDR3 nucleotides read TGTGCCAGCAGCTTATATCAGGGGGCAGCTAACTATGGCTACACCTTC. Protein product: CASSLYQGAANYGYTF.

The chain couples TRBV5-1 to TRBJ2-1; 12 bases agree with TRBD2. J gave up 10 bases and V 4 bases, and 12 bases lay outside the gene matches. CDR3 length equals 16 residues. CDR1 is SGHRS and CDR2 is YFSETQ in the germline V gene. The CDR3 reads CASSRGASGGAWEQFF. The DNA of the CDR3 is TGCGCCAGCAGCCGTGGGGCTAGCGGGGGGGCATGGGAGCAGTTCTTC.

The chain couples TRBV2 to TRBJ1-4; tentative D call: TRBD1 (5 bases). The CDR3 covers 14 residues. Germline values: CDR1 SNHLY, CDR2 FYNNEI. V lost 7 bases and J lost 3, with 12 bases in between. The CDR3 DNA reads TGTGCCAGCAACCAGGGTCCGCCTAATGAAAAACTGTTTTTT. Its protein is CASNQGPPNEKLFF.

The rearrangement joins TRBV4-1 to TRBJ2-3, with D possibly matching TRBD2 (5 bases). The CDR3 sequence is 16 residues long. Trimming cost V 4 bases and J 2 bases, with 16 bases left between them. Germline values: CDR1 MGHRA, CDR2 YSYEKL. As DNA, the CDR3 is TGCGCCAGCAGCCTCACCTCTAACGGACTCACAGATACGCAGTATTTT. Translation gives CASSLTSNGLTDTQYF.

The genes are TRBV10-3 and TRBJ1-1; 7 nucleotides agree with TRBD1. This CDR3 has 17 residues. The ends lost 7 bases at V and 9 bases at J; junction bases unmatched: 23. The germline gives CDR1 ENHRY, CDR2 SYGVKD. CDR3 nucleotide sequence: TGTGCCATCAAGCCGGAGGAGGGGGCGAACAAACGACTCCAAGCTTTCTTT. This sequence encodes CAIKPEEGANKRLQAFF.

The V and J genes are TRBV28 and TRBJ1-2; 8 nucleotides match TRBD1. Germline trimming cut 3 bases from V and 4 bases from J; bases unmatched to any gene: 10. The CDR3 has 16 amino acids. CDR1 and CDR2 (germline): MDHEN, SYDVKM. CDR3 sequence (DNA): TGTGCCAGCAGTTTGGCACAGGGGGGACATATCTATGGCTACACCTTC. Translating it yields CASSLAQGGHIYGYTF.

This chain links TRBV27 with TRBJ2-2, with 12 bases identical to TRBD2. This CDR3 is built from 18 residues. The V segment lost 2 bases and the J segment 2 bases; nucleotides outside the gene matches: 6. The germline V gene encodes CDR1 MNHEY and CDR2 SMNVEV (reference sequence). CDR3 region: CASSLKGLAGQNTGELFF. For the CDR3, the DNA is TGTGCCAGCAGTTTAAAGGGACTAGCGGGCCAAAACACCGGGGAGCTGTTTTTT.

Only a few counts were recorded for this clone. The chain uses TRBV7-8 and TRBJ1-3; D might be TRBD1 (6 bases). The CDR3 has 15 residues. Germline lookup yields CDR1 SGHVS and CDR2 FQNEAQ. Between the trimmed V and J ends, which lost 0 bases and 3 bases, there was a span of 9 bases. This CDR3 reads CASSLASDSGNTIYF. The CDR3, as DNA: TGTGCCAGCAGCTTAGCGTCGGACAGTGGAAACACCATATATTTT.